These T cell receptor beta chains were read from a single sample in a study of OX40 agonist ivuxolimab in advanced cancers. The data were produced by immunoSEQ multiplex PCR, yet TCRdb's version contains in-frame clones alone and is incomplete. The table has under 110,000 clones, approximately 90% seen once. This material consisted of CD4+ or CD8+ T cells sorted from blood, taken in a trial of the OX40 agonist ivuxolimab. Receptors originate from an adult with an advanced solid tumor such as melanoma, head and neck, liver or kidney cancer. The CDR3 runs from the conserved cysteine through the conserved F or W. A D gene is named only where the DNA matches it firmly. Some rows mark clone size as missing; the rest say once, few, many or name a class of expanded clone.

>NA|NA|TRBV19|TRBJ1-1
CASSIGPVGTEAFF
TGTGCCAGTAGTATAGGGCCGGTGGGCACTGAAGCTTTCTTT
>NA|NA|TRBV5-8|TRBJ2-5
CASSQGETQYF
TGTGCCAGCAGTCAGGGGGAGACCCAGTACTTC
>NA|NA|TRBV7-8|TRBJ2-7
CASSLDLRQYF
TGTGCCAGCAGCTTAGACCTCCGGCAGTACTTC
>NA|NA|TRBV6-1|TRBJ2-7
CASSSALKAYEQYF
TGTGCCAGCAGTTCGGCGCTTAAAGCATACGAGCAGTACTTC
>NA|TRBD2|TRBV11-3|TRBJ2-7
CASSPRGAGYEQYF
TGTGCCAGCAGCCCGCGGGGGGCAGGATACGAGCAGTACTTC
>NA|NA|TRBV4-3|TRBJ1-5
CASSQEGSQPQHF
TGCGCCAGCAGCCAAGAGGGGAGTCAGCCCCAGCATTTT
>NA|TRBD2|TRBV5-5|TRBJ2-3
CASSSDNLELAGDLDTQYF
TGTGCCAGCAGCTCGGACAATCTGGAACTAGCGGGGGACCTGGATACGCAGTATTTT
>once|NA|TRBV6-1|TRBJ2-5
CASSGWGSGGQETQYF
TGTGCCAGCAGTGGATGGGGCAGCGGAGGTCAAGAGACCCAGTACTTC
>NA|NA|TRBV4-3|TRBJ2-2
CASSLLGGRGELFF
TGCGCCAGCAGCCTACTGGGCGGGCGTGGGGAGCTGTTTTTT
>NA|NA|TRBV19|TRBJ2-3
CASSIEGKIGDTQYF
TGTGCCAGTAGTATAGAAGGCAAAATCGGAGATACGCAGTATTTT
>NA|NA|TRBV18|TRBJ1-5
CASSPEGFGNQPQHF
TGTGCCAGCTCACCGGAAGGGTTTGGCAATCAGCCCCAGCATTTT
>NA|TRBD2|TRBV5-6|TRBJ2-2
CASSSLAGNTGELFF
TGTGCCAGCAGCTCTCTAGCGGGGAACACCGGGGAGCTGTTTTTT
>NA|NA|TRBV6-5|TRBJ1-2
CASSYSTLGNGYTF
TGTGCCAGCAGTTACTCGACGTTAGGGAATGGCTACACCTTC
>few|NA|TRBV2|TRBJ2-5
CASSGQKETQYF
TGTGCCAGCAGTGGACAGAAAGAGACCCAGTACTTC
>NA|TRBD1|TRBV11-1|TRBJ2-7
CASSTDRVGYEQYF
TGTGCCAGCAGCACAGACAGGGTCGGGTACGAGCAGTACTTC
>NA|NA|TRBV29-1|TRBJ2-6
CSVLNRDGSSGANVLTF
TGCAGCGTTTTGAACCGGGACGGAAGCTCTGGGGCCAACGTCCTGACTTTC
>NA|TRBD1|TRBV27|TRBJ1-6
CASRRGTANNSPLHF
TGTGCCAGCAGGCGCGGGACAGCCAATAATTCACCCCTCCACTTT
>NA|TRBD1|TRBV6-1|TRBJ2-7
CASSTGTGTKYF
TGTGCCAGCAGCACCGGGACAGGGACTAAGTACTTC
>NA|NA|TRBV5-1|TRBJ2-2
CASSGGQNLGGELFF
TGCGCCAGCAGCGGCGGACAGAACCTGGGCGGGGAGCTGTTTTTT
>few|NA|TRBV29-1|TRBJ2-6
CSVGGNAGANVLTF
TGCAGCGTTGGGGGGAACGCTGGGGCCAACGTCCTGACTTTC
>NA|TRBD1|TRBV7-3|TRBJ2-5
CASSLGQGETQYF
TGTGCCAGCAGCTTGGGACAGGGAGAGACCCAGTACTTC
>NA|NA|TRBV7-9|TRBJ2-3
CASSFDPATDTQYF
TGTGCCAGCAGCTTCGATCCCGCCACAGATACGCAGTATTTT
>NA|TRBD1|TRBV7-9|TRBJ2-5
CASSPGQGQRQETQYF
TGTGCCAGCAGTCCAGGACAGGGACAGAGGCAAGAGACCCAGTACTTC
>NA|NA|TRBV5-1|TRBJ1-1
CATRGQSMNTEAFF
TGCGCCACCCGCGGACAGTCCATGAACACTGAAGCTTTCTTT
>NA|NA|TRBV2|TRBJ1-2
CASKYSPFNYGYTF
TGTGCCAGCAAATACTCGCCTTTTAACTATGGCTACACCTTC
>NA|NA|TRBV2|TRBJ1-1
CASSGLPGTEAFF
TGTGCCAGCAGTGGTCTACCGGGTACTGAAGCTTTCTTT
>once|NA|TRBV4-3|TRBJ2-3
CASSQDVRGPHTDTQYF
TGCGCCAGCAGCCAAGATGTAAGGGGACCTCATACAGATACGCAGTATTTT
>NA|NA|TRBV28|TRBJ1-2
CASSAPGGGANYGYTF
TGTGCCAGCAGTGCGCCCGGAGGAGGAGCTAACTATGGCTACACCTTC
>NA|NA|TRBV14|TRBJ2-7
CASSQDLGPPKGYEQYF
TGTGCCAGCAGCCAAGACCTGGGACCCCCCAAAGGCTACGAGCAGTACTTC
>NA|NA|TRBV6-4|TRBJ1-1
CASTAFHTEAFF
TGTGCCAGCACGGCGTTTCACACTGAAGCTTTCTTT
>NA|NA|TRBV30|TRBJ2-7
CAWTRTVSYEQYF
TGTGCCTGGACGAGGACGGTCTCCTACGAGCAGTACTTC
>NA|TRBD2|TRBV5-1|TRBJ2-5
CASSLTSGFQETQYF
TGCGCCAGCAGCCTTACTAGCGGGTTTCAAGAGACCCAGTACTTC
>NA|NA|TRBV10-3|TRBJ2-7
CAISDPAYEQYF
TGTGCCATCAGTGACCCGGCCTACGAGCAGTACTTC
>NA|NA|TRBV7-2|TRBJ2-3
CASSSGPSTDTQYF
TGTGCCAGCAGCTCGGGACCTAGCACAGATACGCAGTATTTT
>NA|TRBD1|TRBV19|TRBJ2-2
CASSPPPGTGGTGELFF
TGTGCCAGTAGTCCCCCCCCCGGGACAGGGGGCACCGGGGAGCTGTTTTTT
>once|NA|TRBV7-8|TRBJ2-3
CASSAYPPGGGTDTQYF
TGTGCCAGCAGCGCCTATCCCCCTGGAGGGGGTACGGATACGCAGTATTTT
>NA|TRBD2|TRBV4-1|TRBJ2-5
CASSQGGIAGGQMETQYF
TGCGCCAGCAGCCAAGGAGGAATAGCGGGGGGGCAAATGGAGACCCAGTACTTC
>few|NA|TRBV7-9|TRBJ1-6
CASSLRSSGNSPLHF
TGTGCCAGCAGCTTGAGATCCTCGGGGAATTCACCCCTCCACTTT
>NA|NA|TRBV5-1|TRBJ1-2
CASSLRNEGYGYTF
TGCGCCAGCAGCTTGAGGAATGAGGGCTATGGCTACACCTTC
>NA|TRBD1|TRBV28|TRBJ2-7
CASSLQGTHEQYF
TGTGCCAGCAGCCTACAGGGGACCCACGAGCAGTACTTC
>NA|TRBD1|TRBV6-5|TRBJ1-1
CASSYAGGTEAFF
TGTGCCAGCAGTTACGCAGGGGGCACTGAAGCTTTCTTT
>NA|NA|TRBV7-9|TRBJ2-1
CASSLEGNEQFF
TGTGCCAGCAGCTTAGAGGGCAATGAGCAGTTCTTC
>NA|NA|TRBV27|TRBJ1-1
CASSLRGGRGTEAFF
TGTGCCAGCAGTTTGCGGGGAGGGAGAGGCACTGAAGCTTTCTTT
>NA|NA|TRBV5-1|TRBJ1-1
CASSLGQDIWNTEAFF
TGCGCCAGCAGCTTGGGCCAAGATATTTGGAACACTGAAGCTTTCTTT
>NA|TRBD1|TRBV7-2|TRBJ2-2
CASSLGQIYTGELFF
TGTGCCAGCAGCCTGGGACAGATTTACACCGGGGAGCTGTTTTTT
>NA|TRBD1|TRBV30|TRBJ1-1
CAWSAIPGGSTEAFF
TGTGCCTGGAGTGCCATTCCAGGGGGGAGCACTGAAGCTTTCTTT
>NA|TRBD2|TRBV7-9|TRBJ2-2
CASRQGLAGIYDTGELFF
TGTGCCAGCAGACAGGGACTAGCGGGGATCTACGACACCGGGGAGCTGTTTTTT
>once|NA|TRBV15|TRBJ2-2
CATSKGWMDTGELFF
TGTGCCACCAGCAAGGGGTGGATGGACACCGGGGAGCTGTTTTTT
>NA|NA|TRBV7-2|TRBJ2-2
CASSLANVGTGELFF
TGTGCCAGCAGCTTAGCGAATGTCGGCACCGGGGAGCTGTTTTTT
>NA|TRBD1|TRBV5-1|TRBJ1-1
CASSFAGTEKEAFF
TGCGCCAGCAGCTTCGCCGGGACAGAGAAAGAAGCTTTCTTT
>NA|NA|TRBV5-1|TRBJ2-1
CASSSGLHEQFF
TGCGCCAGCAGTTCGGGTCTTCATGAGCAGTTCTTC